This TCR beta chain was profiled in a study of human T cells and chemical hapten exposure. Study summary: Throughout a study of about 6 months, patients underwent weekly scalp administration of diphenylcyclopropenone doses. The study patch tested 0.01% DPC on the upper back and read results at 6 days.

Per the germline V gene, CDR1 is SGHRS and CDR2 is YFSETQ. Trimming removed 0 bases at V and 2 bases at J, with 18 bases between. The length of the CDR3 is 17 residues. This clonotype was observed at least ten times. What it binds is not known. Individual cDNA molecules received unique molecular identifiers in the library. One entry per CDR3 protein results from TCRdb running MiXCR on the RACE reads. The sample lists tens of thousands of distinct CDR3 sequences; around 11% were seen once. Stated time point: patch test 3, about 24 weeks after DPC sensitization. Treatment in this sample: therapeutic diphenylcyclopropenone sensitization with weekly scalp DPC. The study's findings and limits: Patch test score tracked positively with PT1 expanded TCR counts.

The rearrangement links TRBV5-1 to TRBJ2-7; no reliable D call. The sample here was whole blood, taken in connection with sensitization to the hapten diphenylcyclopropenone (DPC). The source is a man aged 25-45 years with alopecia areata. Some clones in this sample may be carry-over from other donors' samples. This chain's CDR3 is CASSLALGRYLTYEQYF. In nucleotides, the CDR3 is TGCGCCAGCAGCTTGGCCCTTGGACGGTACCTCACCTACGAGCAGTACTTC.